This TCR beta chain was captured by sequencing in a study of cytomegalovirus exposure and HLA in healthy donors. Study-level results: A later analysis showed HLA-associated TCR beta chains outstripping equally common others in clonal expansion. TCR association rates varied by HLA locus in a later analysis, with DRB1 highest and HLA-C lowest. Further analysis was carried out later, and it showed several of the most significant clusters appearing linked to common viral pathogens. Near-uniform donor sequencing depth was presumed by presence/absence analyses.

A remark on this clone: Antigen specificity is unknown.

The V gene lost 0 bases and the J gene lost 2 bases, with 8 bases spanning the gap. The germline gives CDR1 MNHNS, CDR2 SASEGT. The CDR3 is 15 amino acids. Researchers ran the PCR with 60 Vbeta and 13 Jbeta primers. Here immunoSEQ multiplex PCR was the method, and the copy in TCRdb shows in-frame clones only, minus some. This table holds around 130,000 clones, about 76% found once. The clonotype comes from a man aged 35-49 years in good health and CMV-seropositive. Sequenced sample: PBMCs. The chain recombines TRBV6-1 with TRBJ1-5; D call uncertain. The CDR3 loop is CASSEALYGNQPQHF. DNA for the CDR3: TGTGCCAGCAGTGAAGCGCTATACGGCAATCAGCCCCAGCATTTT.